Listed below are T cell receptor beta chains from one sample, sequenced in a study of T cell responses to AZD1222 COVID-19 vaccine. Produced via immunoSEQ multiplex PCR; TCRdb's table is partial and in-frame only. The data show 85,000 or so clones, 75% to 95% seen once. The source was peripheral blood, collected 28 days after the second AZD1222 dose. These receptors were obtained from an adult who received the AZD1222 COVID-19 vaccine. Each CDR3 is given with its conserved first and last residue. D genes are given only for firm matches. Size is omitted from some rows. Given values are once, few, many or a class for expanded clones.

DNA	CDR3	size	D	V	J
TGTGCCTGGAATCCGACGGGAGGGCCGAATGAGCAGTTCTTC	CAWNPTGGPNEQFF	.	TRBD2	TRBV30	TRBJ2-1
TGTGCCAGCTCTCCGAGACAAGGAGGAAATTCACCCCTCCACTTT	CASSPRQGGNSPLHF	.	.	TRBV18	TRBJ1-6
TGTGCCAGCAGTTTATACAGCTATGGCTACACCTTC	CASSLYSYGYTF	.	.	TRBV12-3/TRBV12-4	TRBJ1-2
TGTGCCAGCAGCCCCAATCCCGGACCGCCTAACTATGGCTACACCTTC	CASSPNPGPPNYGYTF	.	.	TRBV7-2	TRBJ1-2
TGTGCCAGTAGCGACAGGGAAAGGTCTGGGGCCAACGTCCTGACTTTC	CASSDRERSGANVLTF	once	TRBD1	TRBV19	TRBJ2-6
TGTGCCAGCTCACCCCTACACCGTTGGGAGACCCAGTACTTC	CASSPLHRWETQYF	.	.	TRBV18	TRBJ2-5
TGCAGCGTTGAAACGGGTACAGGGGGGTTAGGTGAGCAGTTCTTC	CSVETGTGGLGEQFF	.	TRBD1	TRBV29-1	TRBJ2-1
TGTGCCAGCAGCTTACCCTCTTTAACTGAAGCTTTCTTT	CASSLPSLTEAFF	.	.	TRBV7-8	TRBJ1-1
TGTGCCAGCAGTGTCGACTCGGGCACAGTCAGGAACATTCAGTACTTC	CASSVDSGTVRNIQYF	.	.	TRBV6-1	TRBJ2-4
TGTGCCAGCAGTTTGACTAACTCCTACAATGAGCAGTTCTTC	CASSLTNSYNEQFF	.	.	TRBV28	TRBJ2-1
TGCAGCGTAATAGGTGGAGGGGATTCCTACAATGAGCAGTTCTTC	CSVIGGGDSYNEQFF	.	.	TRBV29-1	TRBJ2-1
TGCGCCAGCAGTGAACAGGGGAACGGGGCGCAGTATTTT	CASSEQGNGAQYF	.	TRBD1	TRBV10-1	TRBJ2-3
TGTGCCACCAGCAGAGGGACAGACTCCTACGAGCAGTACTTC	CATSRGTDSYEQYF	.	.	TRBV15	TRBJ2-7
TGTGCCAGCAGTTTAGGGCGTGGGGGAGGCTACACCTTC	CASSLGRGGGYTF	.	.	TRBV12-3/TRBV12-4	TRBJ1-2
TGTGCCAGCTCACCACCGTATCGGGAGGACGAGCAGTTCTTC	CASSPPYREDEQFF	.	TRBD2	TRBV18	TRBJ2-1
TGCAGTGCTTTAAGGGACAGGGGTCAGTTCTTC	CSALRDRGQFF	once	TRBD1	TRBV20-1	TRBJ2-1
TGTGCCAGCCGACTAGCGGGGGTCACAGATACGCAGTATTTT	CASRLAGVTDTQYF	.	TRBD2	TRBV5-4	TRBJ2-3
TGTGCCAGCAGCCCGAGGGCGGGCGCTCGGGGAAGCAATCAGCCCCAGCATTTT	CASSPRAGARGSNQPQHF	few	.	TRBV28	TRBJ1-5
TGTGCCAGCAGTTCTCAGACAGATACGCAGTATTTT	CASSSQTDTQYF	.	.	TRBV6-2/TRBV6-3	TRBJ2-3
TGTGCCAGCAGTCTACTCATCCCCGGGGAGCTGTTTTTT	CASSLLIPGELFF	.	.	TRBV27	TRBJ2-2
TGCGCCAGCAGTAGGGCGGATATGTCGGATACGCAGTATTTT	CASSRADMSDTQYF	.	.	TRBV5-1	TRBJ2-3
TGTGCCAGCAGCGTGCACGGGGAAGGTGGTGGAAACACCATATATTTT	CASSVHGEGGGNTIYF	once	.	TRBV9	TRBJ1-3
TGCGCCAGCAGCTTGGACGTTAATGAAAAACTGTTTTTT	CASSLDVNEKLFF	.	.	TRBV5-1	TRBJ1-4
TGTGCCAGCAGTCTGAGTCAGGGGGGGTACGAGCAGTACTTC	CASSLSQGGYEQYF	.	.	TRBV27	TRBJ2-7
TGCGCCAGCAGCTTTCGGACAGGGATCGAAAAACTGTTTTTT	CASSFRTGIEKLFF	.	TRBD1	TRBV5-1	TRBJ1-4
TGTGCCAGCAGCCCTGACATGGGTGAAAAACTGTTTTTT	CASSPDMGEKLFF	.	.	TRBV5-4	TRBJ1-4
TGTGCCAGCAGCCGGGGACTAGCGGCGTACAATGAGCAGTTCTTC	CASSRGLAAYNEQFF	.	TRBD2	TRBV5-6	TRBJ2-1
TGTGCCAGCAGCTGGGGGGGTGCTGAAGCTTTCTTT	CASSWGGAEAFF	.	.	TRBV5-6	TRBJ1-1
TGTGCCAGCAGCTTCGTACAGGGGGATGGCTACACCTTC	CASSFVQGDGYTF	once	TRBD1	TRBV5-6	TRBJ1-2
TGTGCCAGCAGTCCTTTTCCCAGGGGTGGAACTGAAGCTTTCTTT	CASSPFPRGGTEAFF	.	.	TRBV28	TRBJ1-1
TGTGCCAGCAGCGGGGGTTACACAGATACGCAGTATTTT	CASSGGYTDTQYF	few	.	TRBV7-9	TRBJ2-3
TGTGCCAGCAGCCTTGACAGGAACTATGGCTACACCTTC	CASSLDRNYGYTF	.	.	TRBV3-1/TRBV3-2	TRBJ1-2
TGTGCCAGCAGCCAAAGCGGGGGCTCCTACAATGAGCAGTTCTTC	CASSQSGGSYNEQFF	.	TRBD2	TRBV3-1/TRBV3-2	TRBJ2-1
TGTGCCAGCAGCGCCGGGACAGCAAATTCACCCCTCCACTTT	CASSAGTANSPLHF	.	TRBD1	TRBV9	TRBJ1-6
TGCGCCAGCAGCTCGCTAGGGACGGAGAACACCGGGGAGCTGTTTTTT	CASSSLGTENTGELFF	few	.	TRBV5-1	TRBJ2-2
TGTGCCACCCGGGCCTCGGACGGGAGCTCCTACGAGCAGTACTTC	CATRASDGSSYEQYF	.	.	TRBV2	TRBJ2-7
TGCAGCGTTGGAGCGGGGTCCGGGGAGCTGTTTTTT	CSVGAGSGELFF	.	TRBD2	TRBV29-1	TRBJ2-2
TGCAGCGTTGAAGTCGAGACGGGTTGGTTCTTC	CSVEVETGWFF	.	.	TRBV29-1	TRBJ2-1
TGTGCCAGCAGTGAATGGGACACCACGACATCCTACGAGCAGTACTTC	CASSEWDTTTSYEQYF	.	.	TRBV2	TRBJ2-7
TGTGCCAGTAGTATAGCCGCCGGGAACACAGATACGCAGTATTTT	CASSIAAGNTDTQYF	.	.	TRBV19	TRBJ2-3
TGTGCCAGCTCCGGGGGGGAGCAAGAGACCCAGTACTTC	CASSGGEQETQYF	.	TRBD2	TRBV18	TRBJ2-5
TGTGCCACCCTCCGACTAGCGGGGGGCCATTATGGGGAGCTGTTTTTT	CATLRLAGGHYGELFF	.	TRBD2	TRBV28	TRBJ2-2
TGTGCCAGTAGGGGGGACAGTAACATGAACACTGAAGCTTTCTTT	CASRGDSNMNTEAFF	.	TRBD1	TRBV19	TRBJ1-1
TGCGCCAGCAGCCCCTACCGCGGGCCTGGAAACACCATATATTTT	CASSPYRGPGNTIYF	.	.	TRBV5-1	TRBJ1-3
TGTGCCAGCAGTTCCCACACAAATCAGCCCCAGCATTTT	CASSSHTNQPQHF	.	.	TRBV6-5	TRBJ1-5
TGTGCCAGCAGCATCCGACTAGGAGAGACCCAGTACTTC	CASSIRLGETQYF	.	.	TRBV7-6	TRBJ2-5
TGCGCCAGCAGCCAAGTTAGGAGTTATGGCTACACCTTC	CASSQVRSYGYTF	few	.	TRBV4-1	TRBJ1-2
TGCACCAGCAGCCAAGATGGGAGCCCCGATACGCAGTATTTT	CTSSQDGSPDTQYF	.	.	TRBV1	TRBJ2-3
TGTGCCAGCAGTGACGGGCAATGGCGTGGCTACACCTTC	CASSDGQWRGYTF	.	.	TRBV6-1	TRBJ1-2
TGTGCCAGCAGGGGGACACTAGAAGGGGAGACCCAGTACTTC	CASRGTLEGETQYF	.	.	TRBV28	TRBJ2-5